Listed below are T cell receptor beta chains from one sample, sequenced in a study of OX40 agonist ivuxolimab in advanced cancers. TCRdb keeps only in-frame clones here, not all; method: immunoSEQ multiplex PCR. The sample lists tens of thousands of clones; roughly 87% were seen once. The sequences come from CD4+ or CD8+ T cells sorted from blood, collected in a trial of the OX40 agonist ivuxolimab. Receptors were obtained from an adult with an advanced solid tumor such as melanoma, head and neck, liver or kidney cancer. Both conserved end residues are part of each CDR3. A D gene is named only where the DNA matches it firmly. Clone size appears in some rows only: once, few, many, or a class for an expanded clone.

NA	NA	TRBV7-8	TRBJ2-3	CASSLDWAGALHPDTQYF	TGTGCCAGCAGCTTAGATTGGGCCGGGGCCCTACACCCAGATACGCAGTATTTT
NA	few	TRBV6-5	TRBJ2-1	CASSYLGFSYNEQFF	TGTGCCAGCAGTTACCTAGGATTCTCCTACAATGAGCAGTTCTTC
TRBD2	once	TRBV28	TRBJ2-7	CASSSLLGTAGVAEQYF	TGTGCCAGCAGCTCCCTTTTGGGAACGGCGGGAGTCGCCGAGCAGTACTTC
TRBD1	NA	TRBV5-1	TRBJ2-2	CASSLVPGQRNTGELFF	TGCGCCAGCAGCTTGGTACCGGGACAGAGAAACACCGGGGAGCTGTTTTTT
NA	once	TRBV18	TRBJ1-1	CASSPPSRQEAFF	TGTGCCAGCTCACCACCGTCACGACAGGAAGCTTTCTTT
TRBD2	NA	TRBV7-3	TRBJ2-1	CASSFRGGGRLGEQFF	TGTGCCAGCAGTTTTAGGGGTGGCGGGAGGTTAGGTGAGCAGTTCTTC
NA	once	TRBV5-8	TRBJ2-5	CASSPGWQQETQYF	TGTGCCAGCAGCCCGGGATGGCAGCAAGAGACCCAGTACTTC
NA	NA	TRBV4-1	TRBJ2-1	CASSQGYYNEQFF	TGCGCCAGCAGCCAGGGTTACTACAATGAGCAGTTCTTC
TRBD2	NA	TRBV6-6	TRBJ2-7	CASSSAGGQQREQYF	TGTGCCAGCAGTTCCGCGGGAGGGCAGCAACGGGAGCAGTACTTC
TRBD2	NA	TRBV7-3	TRBJ2-3	CASSPWGTNTDTQYF	TGTGCCAGCAGCCCCTGGGGGACTAACACAGATACGCAGTATTTT
TRBD2	NA	TRBV5-4	TRBJ2-3	CASSFRTSGRDTQYF	TGTGCCAGCAGCTTCCGGACTAGCGGGAGGGATACGCAGTATTTT
NA	NA	TRBV6-1	TRBJ2-1	CASSKGLGSTYNEQFF	TGTGCCAGCAGTAAAGGTCTGGGGTCGACCTACAATGAGCAGTTCTTC